This is a list of T cell receptor beta chains from one sample in a study of T cell responses to AZD1222 COVID-19 vaccine. This table comes from immunoSEQ multiplex PCR, and its TCRdb copy is limited to in-frame clones, with some not included. The table lists fewer than 110,000 clones, 90% of them singletons. This specimen consisted of peripheral blood, obtained on day 0 of AZD1222 vaccination. The receptor source for this set is an adult in good health. Each CDR3 is given with its conserved first and last residue. The D gene is left open where the match is weak.

j_call d_call cdr3_length v_call cdr3_nt cdr3_aa
TRBJ2-1 TRBD1 14 TRBV9 TGTGCCAGCAGTGCTCTGACAGGGGGCAATGAGCAGTTCTTC CASSALTGGNEQFF
TRBJ1-5 . 14 TRBV18 TGTGCCAGCTCACCGGGGGGCTTGGGTCAGCCCCAGCATTTT CASSPGGLGQPQHF
TRBJ1-1 TRBD1 14 TRBV19 TGTGCCACGTATCGCAGGGGGCTTGTATCCGAAGCTTTCTTT CATYRRGLVSEAFF
TRBJ1-2 . 13 TRBV24-1 TGTGCCACCAGTGATCGAGTCGACTATGGCTACACCTTC CATSDRVDYGYTF
TRBJ2-1 . 17 TRBV21-1 TGTGCCAGCAGCCAAAGCAAGGGACAGGGGTCTGACAATGAGCAGTTCTTC CASSQSKGQGSDNEQFF
TRBJ1-1 TRBD1 12 TRBV6-5 TGTGCCAGCAGTTACACGACAGGGGGCCTTTTCTTT CASSYTTGGLFF
TRBJ2-2 TRBD2 16 TRBV3-1/TRBV3-2 TGTGCCAGCAGCCCAGCGGGGGGGCCCGGGGGCGGGGAGCTGTTTTTT CASSPAGGPGGGELFF
TRBJ2-4 . 13 TRBV14 TGTGCCAGCAGCCGTTCCGGGCACAGCATTCAGTACTTC CASSRSGHSIQYF
TRBJ1-2 TRBD1 19 TRBV5-5 TGTGCCAGCAGCTTATCATCCTCCCGGGACAGGAGTTTTACGTATGGCTACACCTTC CASSLSSSRDRSFTYGYTF
TRBJ1-5 . 12 TRBV6-5 TGTGCCAGCAGGCCAGGGATAGGGCCCCAGCATTTT CASRPGIGPQHF